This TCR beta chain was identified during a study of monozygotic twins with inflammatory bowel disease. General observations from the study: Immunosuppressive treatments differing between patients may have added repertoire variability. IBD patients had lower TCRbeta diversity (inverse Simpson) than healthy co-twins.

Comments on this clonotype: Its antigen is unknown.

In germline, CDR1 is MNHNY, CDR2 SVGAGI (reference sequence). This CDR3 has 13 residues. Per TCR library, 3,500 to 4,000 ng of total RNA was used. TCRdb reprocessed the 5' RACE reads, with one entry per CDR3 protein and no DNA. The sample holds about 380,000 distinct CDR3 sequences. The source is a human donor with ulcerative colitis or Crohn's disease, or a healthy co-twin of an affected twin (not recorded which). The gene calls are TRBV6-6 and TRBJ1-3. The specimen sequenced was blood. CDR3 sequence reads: CAIQTKSGNTIYF.